The rows below give T cell receptor beta chains drawn from one sample of a study of T-cell memory formation after mild COVID-19. Via MiXCR, TCRdb re-called the 5' RACE reads, giving one row per CDR3 protein. The sample carries tens of thousands of distinct CDR3 sequences, 25% recorded once. The sequenced material came from PBMCs or a T cell subset sorted from them (not recorded which). The receptor set was obtained from a man aged 18 to 35 who had mild COVID-19 (a few samples of this study predate the infection). Cell type and time point are not known. Both conserved end residues are part of each CDR3. The D gene is left open where the match is weak. Part of the rows lack a size; the others show once, few, many or a class for expanded clones.

j_gene: TRBJ2-3
d_gene: -
abundance: few
v_gene: TRBV4-3
CDR3aa: CASSVRLVSPGADTQYF
CDR3nt: TGCGCCAGCAGCGTCCGACTCGTCTCCCCCGGGGCAGATACGCAGTATTTT

j_gene: TRBJ1-5
d_gene: -
abundance: few
v_gene: TRBV7-2
CDR3aa: CASSLDRNQPQHF
CDR3nt: TGTGCCAGCAGCTTGGACAGAAATCAGCCCCAGCATTTT

j_gene: TRBJ1-1
d_gene: TRBD1
abundance: few
v_gene: TRBV5-1
CDR3aa: CASSPGTGLATEAFF
CDR3nt: TGCGCCAGCAGCCCGGGGACAGGACTCGCCACTGAAGCTTTCTTT

j_gene: TRBJ1-5
d_gene: -
abundance: few
v_gene: TRBV5-1
CDR3aa: CASRADGGDSNQPQHF
CDR3nt: TGCGCCAGCAGGGCCGACGGAGGTGATAGCAATCAGCCCCAGCATTTT

j_gene: TRBJ1-5
d_gene: -
abundance: -
v_gene: TRBV6-1
CDR3aa: CASSEDSSSNQPQHF
CDR3nt: TGTGCCAGCAGTGAGGACAGCAGTAGCAATCAGCCCCAGCATTTT

j_gene: TRBJ1-1
d_gene: -
abundance: -
v_gene: TRBV11-2
CDR3aa: CASSLYQRQNTEAFF
CDR3nt: TGTGCCAGCAGCCTATACCAGAGACAGAACACTGAAGCTTTCTTT

j_gene: TRBJ2-3
d_gene: -
abundance: few
v_gene: TRBV12-3/TRBV12-4
CDR3aa: CASTWGVRGTDTQYF
CDR3nt: TGTGCCAGCACCTGGGGAGTGCGGGGCACAGATACGCAGTATTTT

j_gene: TRBJ2-7
d_gene: -
abundance: -
v_gene: TRBV20-1
CDR3aa: CSARENYEQYF
CDR3nt: TGCAGTGCTAGAGAAAACTACGAGCAGTACTTC

j_gene: TRBJ2-2
d_gene: -
abundance: -
v_gene: TRBV12-3/TRBV12-4
CDR3aa: CASGVAHGRELFF
CDR3nt: TGTGCCAGCGGAGTAGCCCATGGCCGGGAGCTGTTTTTT

j_gene: TRBJ1-2
d_gene: -
abundance: -
v_gene: TRBV4-3
CDR3aa: CASSARLWTVEYGYTF
CDR3nt: TGCGCCAGCAGCGCACGGCTTTGGACAGTAGAATATGGCTACACCTTC

j_gene: TRBJ2-3
d_gene: -
abundance: -
v_gene: TRBV7-8
CDR3aa: CASSLATPLSRTDTQYF
CDR3nt: TGTGCCAGCAGCTTAGCTACACCACTATCCCGCACAGATACGCAGTATTTT